The following is a T cell receptor (beta chain) sequence with its context. This sample was included in a study of shared clonotypes between healthy human individuals. About the research overall: Donors were two women and three men aged 18 to 49. Every donor yielded three CD4 naive, three CD4 memory, two CD8 naive and one CD8 memory plate.

V was pared by 6 bases and J by 4 bases, with 6 bases of the junction left unmatched. The CDR3 sequence is 14 residues long. Germline CDR1 reads SNHLY; CDR2 reads FYNNEI. Splitting of each subset's genomic DNA was done evenly across several immunoSEQ plates. Produced via immunoSEQ multiplex PCR; TCRdb's table is partial and in-frame only. The repertoire consists of some 2.4 million clones, with 93% occurring once and the leading ten covering 0.36%. It was into CD45RA+ naive and CD45RA-negative memory subsets that the CD4+ cells were split. Material for sequencing was naive CD4+ T cells from PBMCs. As for subset: CD45RA+ positively selected. The clonotype comes from a man between 18 and 35 years old in good health. Some clones in this sample may be carry-over from other donors' samples. The J gene is TRBJ2-3, the V gene TRBV2; 8 nucleotides line up with TRBD1. CDR3 sequence (DNA): TGTGCCAGCAGACCAGGGGGCTCGGCAGATACGCAGTATTTT. Translated, it gives CASRPGGSADTQYF.